This T cell receptor (beta chain) is drawn from a study of shared clonotypes between healthy human individuals. Study information: Donors were two women and a few men aged 18 to 49. The study, taken as a whole, reports: An expected dependence of interdonor clonotype sharing on sequencing depth was noted.

Samples underwent the assay at deep level. Sequenced by immunoSEQ multiplex PCR; TCRdb stores in-frame clones only, minus some. Of fewer than 650,000 clones detected, 75% to 85% appear once; the ten largest clones hold 10% to 15%. Germline CDR1 LNHDA, CDR2 SQIVND (reference sequence). The V segment lost 6 bases and the J segment 4 bases; nucleotides outside the gene matches: 7. The CDR3 has 14 residues. This clone appeared once. Its target is not known. The donors, all of them Caucasian adults, lived in Nashville, Tennessee. This chain links TRBV19 with TRBJ2-7; the match to TRBD2 covers 9 bases. Source material: PBMCs. This receptor was taken from a woman aged 40 to 50 in good health. Some clones in this sample may be carry-over from other donors' samples. CDR3 loop: CASSPSGTGYEQYF. CDR3 nucleotide sequence: TGTGCCAGTAGCCCTAGCGGGACGGGTTACGAGCAGTACTTC.